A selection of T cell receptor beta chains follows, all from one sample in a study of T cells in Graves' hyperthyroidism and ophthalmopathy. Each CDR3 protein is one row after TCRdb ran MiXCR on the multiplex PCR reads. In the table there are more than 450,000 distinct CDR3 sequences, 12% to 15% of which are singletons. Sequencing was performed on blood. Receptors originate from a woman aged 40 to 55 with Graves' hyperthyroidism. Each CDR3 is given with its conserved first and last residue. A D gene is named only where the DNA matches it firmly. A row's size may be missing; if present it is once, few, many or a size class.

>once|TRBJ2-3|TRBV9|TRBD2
CASSDGRSDTQYF
TGTGCCAGCAGCGACGGGAGGTCAGATACGCAGTATTTT
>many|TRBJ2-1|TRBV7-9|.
CASSLDEDNEQFF
TGTGCCAGCAGCTTGGACGAGGACAATGAGCAGTTCTTC
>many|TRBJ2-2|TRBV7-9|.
CASSLLLSGELFF
TGTGCCAGCAGCTTACTTCTCTCCGGGGAGCTGTTTTTT
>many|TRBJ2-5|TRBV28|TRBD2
CASSYTLAGKETQYF
TGTGCCAGCAGTTACACACTAGCGGGAAAAGAGACCCAGTACTTC
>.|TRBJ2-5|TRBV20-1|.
CSATRGAQETQYF
TGCAGTGCTACCAGGGGCGCTCAAGAGACCCAGTACTTC
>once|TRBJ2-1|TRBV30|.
CAWGRNEQFF
TGTGCCTGGGGAAGGAATGAGCAGTTCTTC
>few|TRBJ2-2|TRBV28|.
CASSLQGKQLFF
TGTGCCAGCAGTCTCCAGGGTAAACAGCTGTTTTTT
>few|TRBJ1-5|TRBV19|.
CASSTRNDQPQHF
TGTGCCAGCTCGACGCGGAACGACCAGCCCCAGCATTTT
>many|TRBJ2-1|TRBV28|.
CASSLSREVSNEQFF
TGTGCCAGCAGTTTAAGCAGGGAAGTGTCCAATGAGCAGTTCTTC
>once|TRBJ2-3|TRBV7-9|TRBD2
CASSLGASGPTDTQYF
TGTGCCAGCAGCTTAGGGGCTAGCGGCCCCACAGATACGCAGTATTTT
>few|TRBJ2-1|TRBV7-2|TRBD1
CASSTRDRTRNEQFF
TGTGCCAGCAGCACCCGGGACAGAACAAGGAATGAGCAGTTCTTC
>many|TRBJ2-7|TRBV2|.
CASSETESSYEQYF
TGTGCCAGCAGTGAAACGGAAAGCTCCTACGAGCAGTACTTC
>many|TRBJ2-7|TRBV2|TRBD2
CASSETSVTYEQYF
TGTGCCAGCAGTGAGACTAGCGTTACCTACGAGCAGTACTTC
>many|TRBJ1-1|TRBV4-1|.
CASSQDMGTEAFF
TGCGCCAGCAGCCAAGATATGGGTACTGAAGCTTTCTTT
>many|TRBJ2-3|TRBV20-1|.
CSPKPRSTSSDTQYF
TGCAGCCCCAAGCCCCGTTCGACGTCCTCAGATACGCAGTATTTT
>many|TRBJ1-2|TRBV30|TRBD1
CACTTTGGTYGYTF
TGTGCCTGCACTACGACAGGGGGGACCTATGGCTACACCTTC
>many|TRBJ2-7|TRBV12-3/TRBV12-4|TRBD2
CASSGPGTSGYEQYF
TGTGCCAGCAGTGGACCCGGGACTAGCGGCTACGAGCAGTACTTC